Described below is a single TCR beta chain sequence and its context. Its antigen is currently not known. Base qualities were left out, and no much larger clone turns up one base away. The immunoSEQ Assay, a bias-controlled multiplex PCR, was used to amplify TCRbeta CDR3 regions from genomic DNA. The paper's data handling went like this. Within the assay, amplification of reference gene primers was used to estimate how many nucleated cells each sample contained. To quantify the absolute abundance of each unique TCRbeta CDR3 rearrangement, sequence reads were collapsed and filtered. Productive Simpson clonality was computed per sample as the square root of Simpson's diversity index over productive rearrangements. Held by TCRdb, this immuneACCESS table contains in-frame sequences only and omits some clones. Under half of the omission traces to an unresolved V gene where checked; the cause of the rest is unknown. V, J and clone size were drawn from that table, and D and trimming were deduced from the DNA. The sample includes about 160,000 clones, with approximately 82% observed a single time. The ten largest clones capture 20% to 25% of the sample.

These data belong to a study of blood T cell repertoires in COVID-19 (dated by TCRdb to 2020 to 2022). Describing the broader study: Samples covering the acute and convalescent phases of COVID-19 were provided by collaborators in the United States, Italy and Spain. The samples were drawn from the first 160 participants of the ongoing ImmuneRACE study and from 950 to 1,500 subjects provided by 6 global collaborators. Sample metadata almost always included a de-identified subject ID, COVID-19 status, age in years and sex. Where available, HLA class I and class II types were obtained from metadata supplied by the sample provider rather than from assay-based typing. The repertoires were released in a freely available public database intended as a resource for research on the immune response to SARS-CoV-2. The prospective study material was composed of cDNA or gDNA derived from T cells, B-cell-depleted T cells, or PBMCs. The dataset comprised deeply sampled blood TCRbeta repertoires from subjects exposed to, actively infected with, or recovered from COVID-19. Study-wide findings and limitations: The amount of clinical and demographic metadata varied by source and participant and was provided uncurated.

The collaborating institutions used their own protocols to collect whole blood in K2EDTA tubes. For TCRbeta analysis, collaborators shipped samples in one of three forms: frozen whole blood, isolated PBMCs, or DNA extracted from either of those sample types. Sequencing was performed on peripheral blood. The clonotype was recovered from a woman older than 75 with acute or convalescent COVID-19.

Here is the DNA: TGTGCCAGCCGCCTCGACAGCCCCACTGAAGCTTTCTTT. The encoded protein is CASRLDSPTEAFF. The V and J genes are TRBV28 and TRBJ1-1; 5 matching bases give a weak D call of TRBD1. CDR1 and CDR2, looked up from the germline V gene, are MDHEN and SYDVKM. The CDR3 covers 13 residues, taking in both the cysteine and the phenylalanine. Solely the CDR3 DNA is kept, with 39 bases framed from the first base. V is clipped by 8 bases and J by 4 bases, and the sequence between their germline boundaries is 14 bases long.